What follows are 22 T cell receptor beta chains derived from one specimen sequenced in a study of T cell responses to AZD1222 COVID-19 vaccine. Repertoires were generated with immunoSEQ multiplex PCR, while TCRdb's copy carries only in-frame clones and drops some. The table has approximately 170,000 clones, approximately 95% seen once. Sequencing used peripheral blood, obtained on day 0 of AZD1222 vaccination. These receptors all stem from an adult in good health.

This chain joins TRBV3-1 (or the pseudogene TRBV3-2) and TRBJ1-5; D remains unclear. V was trimmed by 1 base and J by 0 bases, leaving 10 bases between them. Germline V lookup: CDR1 LGHDT, CDR2 YNNKEL (reference sequence). CDR3 length: 16 residues. The DNA of the CDR3 is TGTGCCAGCAGCCAAGGTTCGAGTTATAGCAATCAGCCCCAGCATTTT. Its translation: CASSQGSSYSNQPQHF.

CDR3 sequence: CSASLSGHLNTEAFF. The CDR3 coding sequence is TGCAGTGCTAGTCTCTCGGGACACCTGAACACTGAAGCTTTCTTT. This chain joins TRBV20-1 and TRBJ1-1; tentative D call: TRBD1 (6 bases). Between the trimmed V and J ends, which lost 3 bases and 0 bases, there was a span of 14 bases. CDR1 and CDR2 (germline): DFQATT, SNEGSKA (reference sequence). The CDR3 loop spans 15 amino acids.

The chain is built from TRBV6-7 and TRBJ1-6, with D tentatively TRBD1 (6 bases). TRBV6-7 is assigned to the ORF class and has an uncertain function. The germline V and J ends were trimmed by 2 bases and 8 bases, with 13 bases remaining between them. The CDR3 is 15 residues long. The CDR3 sequence is CASSYGEDSYSPLHF. The CDR3 DNA reads TGTGCCAGCAGTTACGGCGAGGACAGTTATTCACCCCTCCACTTT.

The V and J genes are TRBV10-2 and TRBJ2-2, with 8 bases aligning to TRBD2. Germline V lookup: CDR1 WSHSY, CDR2 SAAADI. The CDR3 is made up of 15 amino acids. With 5 bases clipped from V and 1 base from J, the junction kept 3 bases outside the gene matches. In nucleotides, the CDR3 is TGCGCCAGCAGTAACGGGAGGGGGAACACCGGGGAGCTGTTTTTT. Translation: CASSNGRGNTGELFF.

The chain joins TRBV3-1 (or the pseudogene TRBV3-2) to TRBJ2-3, with D perhaps TRBD1 or TRBD2 (5 bases each). V lost 8 bases and J lost 5, with 14 bases in between. Germline assignment: CDR1 LGHDT and CDR2 YNNKEL (reference sequence). There are 13 residues in the CDR3. The CDR3 loop reads CASSPGLIDTQYF. CDR3 coding DNA: TGTGCCAGCTCCCCGGGGCTTATAGATACGCAGTATTTT.

V is TRBV19 and J is TRBJ1-5; D gene uncertain. CDR1 is LNHDA and CDR2 is SQIVND in the germline V gene (reference sequence). This CDR3 spans 13 amino acids. V dropped 4 bases and J dropped 4 bases, with 8 bases sitting between them. The CDR3 DNA reads TGTGCCAGTAGTAACGTCAGGAATCAGCCCCAGCATTTT. Translated, it gives CASSNVRNQPQHF.

This clone has a handful of counts. V is TRBV6-5 and J is TRBJ2-7; 9 nucleotides agree with TRBD2. The CDR3 spans 14 residues. CDR1 is MNHEY, CDR2 SVGAGI, per germline. V was clipped by 9 bases and J by 3 bases; unmatched bases: 9. The CDR3 DNA sequence: TGTGCCAGTAGCGCGGGAGGGACCAACTACGAGCAGTACTTC. Translation: CASSAGGTNYEQYF.

This chain uses TRBV7-9 with TRBJ2-2; TRBD2 agrees at 8 bases. V lost 1 base to trimming and J lost 5 bases; unmatched junction nucleotides: 6. Germline V gene sequence: CDR1 SEHNR, CDR2 FQNEAQ (reference sequence). The length of the CDR3 is 16 residues. CDR3 DNA sequence: TGTGCCAGCAGCTTAGTGAGCGGGAGCTATACCGGGGAGCTGTTTTTT. It yields the protein CASSLVSGSYTGELFF.

The chain has TRBV4-1 and TRBJ1-1; D remains ambiguous. Germline V gene lookup returns CDR1 MGHRA and CDR2 YSYEKL. V was cut by 1 base and J by 4 bases, with 7 bases left in between. The CDR3 is 13 residues long. The CDR3 is CASSQVLVTEAFF. CDR3 nucleotides: TGCGCCAGCAGCCAAGTGTTGGTCACTGAAGCTTTCTTT.

In its sample, this clone was seen a few times. The chain employs TRBV15 and TRBJ1-1, with 9 bases aligning to TRBD1. After removal of 4 bases from V and 5 bases from J, the junction contained 5 bases not matched to a gene. Germline loops: CDR1 LNHNV, CDR2 YYDKDF (reference sequence). The CDR3 length is 14 residues. CDR3 loop: CATSKGTGMTEAFF. The CDR3 DNA reads as TGTGCCACCAGCAAAGGGACAGGGATGACTGAAGCTTTCTTT.

A note on this clone: Other DNA sequences from this sample encode an identical CDR3 as well. The rearrangement joins TRBV6-5 to TRBJ1-3, with D possibly TRBD1 on 6 matching bases. Per the germline V gene, CDR1 is MNHEY and CDR2 is SVGAGI. The CDR3 is made up of 15 amino acids. V lost 0 bases, J lost 0 bases, and 6 bases lay in between. In nucleotides, the CDR3 is TGTGCCAGCAGTTACTCAGGGGGCTCTGGAAACACCATATATTTT. This gives the protein CASSYSGGSGNTIYF.

CDR3 in DNA: TGTGCCAGCAGCCAATGGCGGGTGACTGAAGCTTTCTTT. Its protein is CASSQWRVTEAFF. This chain links TRBV16 with TRBJ1-1, with D uncertain. The V gene's germline CDR1 is KGHSY and CDR2 FQNENV. The CDR3 has 13 amino acids. V was pared by 1 base and J by 5 bases, with 8 bases between.

The chain is built from TRBV6-6 and TRBJ1-2, with a possible D match to TRBD1 (5 bases). V shed 0 bases and J shed 7 bases, with 15 bases lying between them. There are 15 residues in the CDR3. The germline gives CDR1 MNHNY, CDR2 SVGAGI (reference sequence). CDR3 bases: TGTGCCAGCAGTTACTCGAATACAGGCCTTGCTGGCTACACCTTC. Residues: CASSYSNTGLAGYTF.

The CDR3 sequence is CAWGAVSGTEAFF. DNA for the CDR3: TGTGCCTGGGGGGCGGTCTCTGGGACTGAAGCTTTCTTT. The chain couples TRBV6-5 to TRBJ1-1, with D possibly being TRBD1 (6 bases). Germline V lookup: CDR1 MNHEY, CDR2 SVGAGI. V lost 11 bases and J lost 5, with 18 bases in between. The CDR3 sequence is 13 residues long.

This chain joins TRBV27 and TRBJ2-3; no definite D call. In germline, CDR1 is MNHEY, CDR2 SMNVEV (reference sequence). This CDR3 region has 15 residues. V was clipped by 7 bases and J by 0 bases, with 14 bases between them. The CDR3 sequence: CASTPLYLSTDTQYF. The DNA for the CDR3 is TGTGCCAGCACCCCCCTTTATTTGAGCACAGATACGCAGTATTTT.

V gene TRBV4-1 combines with J gene TRBJ1-2, with 8 bases that match TRBD1. J was trimmed by 4 bases and V by 5 bases; bases with no gene match: 6. CDR3 length: 14 amino acids. Germline assignment: CDR1 MGHRA and CDR2 YSYEKL. The CDR3 here is CASSTRQGTYGYTF. For the CDR3, the DNA is TGCGCCAGCAGCACCCGACAGGGGACCTATGGCTACACCTTC.

V is TRBV13 and J is TRBJ1-1, with 9 bases fitting TRBD1. Germline V CDR1 and CDR2: PRHDT, FYEKMQ (reference sequence). The CDR3 spans 15 residues. V was clipped by 5 bases and J by 6 bases; unmatched bases: 10. In DNA, the CDR3 is TGTGCCAGCAGCGGACAGGGGCACCCGGAGGCTGAAGCTTTCTTT. Protein product: CASSGQGHPEAEAFF.

This rearrangement joins TRBV7-9 to TRBJ2-5, with 8 nucleotides matching TRBD1. Germline V lookup: CDR1 SEHNR, CDR2 FQNEAQ (reference sequence). The CDR3 loop spans 18 amino acids. The ends lost 0 bases at V and 7 bases at J; junction bases unmatched: 16. CDR3 nucleotides: TGTGCCAGCAGCTTAGCGCGGGACAGGTTTACTATGCGGGGGACCCAGTACTTC. Its protein product is CASSLARDRFTMRGTQYF.

DNA for the CDR3: TGCATCAGCCGGGACAGGGAATCTGGCTACACCTTC. Protein: CISRDRESGYTF. V and J are TRBV29-1 and TRBJ1-2, with 9 positions matching TRBD1. The germline V gene has CDR1 SQVTM and CDR2 ANQGSEA. The CDR3 loop spans 12 amino acids.

This chain connects TRBV5-1 to TRBJ2-5; D perhaps matches TRBD1 (8 bases). V was shortened by 4 bases and J by 5 bases, with 15 bases between the two germline ends. The germline CDR1 and CDR2 sequences are SGHRS and YFSETQ. This CDR3 is built from 14 residues. CDR3 DNA sequence: TGCGCCAGCAGCAAGGACAGGGAGGGGGAGACCCAGTACTTC. Translation gives CASSKDREGETQYF.

V is TRBV5-4 and J is TRBJ1-3; 9 bases match TRBD1. Trimming at V came to 0 bases and at J to 4 bases, leaving 2 bases not matched to a gene. CDR1 SGHNT and CDR2 YYREEE come from the germline V gene (reference sequence). The CDR3 contains 15 residues. This chain's CDR3 is CASSLGGTGGNTIYF. CDR3 sequence (DNA): TGTGCCAGCAGCTTGGGGGGGACAGGGGGAAACACCATATATTTT.

The chain couples TRBV24-1 to TRBJ2-1; D is unresolved. V was trimmed by 4 bases and J by 1 base, leaving 10 bases between them. Germline CDR1 reads KGHDR; CDR2 reads SFDVKD. The CDR3 has 15 residues. CDR3 amino acids: CATSDARSSYNEQFF. The CDR3 coding sequence is TGTGCCACCAGTGACGCTCGTAGTTCCTACAATGAGCAGTTCTTC.